The present T cell receptor beta chain was sequenced within a study of blood T cell repertoires in COVID-19. Study as a whole: T cells, B-cell-depleted T cells, or PBMCs provided the cDNA or gDNA that served as material.

TCRdb keeps only in-frame clones here, not all; method: immunoSEQ multiplex PCR. Here the sample spans about 140,000 clones, roughly 84% being singletons. This CDR3 contains 15 residues. Trimming cost V 0 bases and J 5 bases; bases outside gene matches: 5. Germline lookup yields CDR1 LGHNA and CDR2 YSLEER. This rearrangement joins TRBV4-3 to TRBJ1-1; 8 bases match TRBD1. Sequenced: peripheral blood. The sequence was collected from a woman aged 55-69 years with acute or convalescent COVID-19. This CDR3 reads CASSQDRTGGTEAFF. CDR3 DNA sequence: TGCGCCAGCAGCCAAGATCGTACAGGGGGTACTGAAGCTTTCTTT.